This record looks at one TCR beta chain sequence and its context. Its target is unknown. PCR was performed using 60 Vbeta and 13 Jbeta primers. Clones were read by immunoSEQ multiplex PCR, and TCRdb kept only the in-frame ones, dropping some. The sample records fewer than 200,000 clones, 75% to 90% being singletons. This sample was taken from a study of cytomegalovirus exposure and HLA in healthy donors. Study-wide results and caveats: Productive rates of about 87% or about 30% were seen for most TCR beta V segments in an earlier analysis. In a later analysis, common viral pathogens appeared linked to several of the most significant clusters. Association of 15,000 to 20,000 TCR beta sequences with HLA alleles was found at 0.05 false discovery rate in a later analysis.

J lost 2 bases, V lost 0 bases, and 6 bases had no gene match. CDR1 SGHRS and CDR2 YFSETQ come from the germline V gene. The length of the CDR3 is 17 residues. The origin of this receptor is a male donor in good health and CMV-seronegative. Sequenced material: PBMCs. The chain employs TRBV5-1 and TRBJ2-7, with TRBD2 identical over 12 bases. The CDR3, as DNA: TGCGCCAGCAGCTTGGCCGGGCTAGCGGGGGGGCCCTACGAGCAGTACTTC. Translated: CASSLAGLAGGPYEQYF.